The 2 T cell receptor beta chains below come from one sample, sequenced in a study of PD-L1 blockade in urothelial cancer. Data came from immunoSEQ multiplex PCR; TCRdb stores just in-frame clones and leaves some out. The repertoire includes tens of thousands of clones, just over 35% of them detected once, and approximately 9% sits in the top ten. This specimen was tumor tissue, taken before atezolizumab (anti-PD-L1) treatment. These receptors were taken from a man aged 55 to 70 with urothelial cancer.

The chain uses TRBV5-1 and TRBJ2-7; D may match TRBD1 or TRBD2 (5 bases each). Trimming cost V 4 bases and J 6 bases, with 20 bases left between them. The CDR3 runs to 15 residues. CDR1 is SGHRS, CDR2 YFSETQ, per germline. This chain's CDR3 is CASSIRGEGTSEQYF. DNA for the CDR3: TGCGCCAGCAGCATTAGGGGAGAAGGGACCTCCGAGCAGTACTTC.

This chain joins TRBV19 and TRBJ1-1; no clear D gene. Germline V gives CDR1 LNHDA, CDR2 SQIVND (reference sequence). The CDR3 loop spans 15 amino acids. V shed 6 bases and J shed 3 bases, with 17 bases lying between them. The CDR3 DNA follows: TGTGCCAGTAGAGGGTTCACCCGGGAGGACACTGAAGCTTTCTTT. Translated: CASRGFTREDTEAFF.